The 26 T cell receptor beta chains given below trace back to one sample, sequenced in a study of blood T cell repertoires in COVID-19 (dated by TCRdb to about 2020). Library preparation used the immunoSEQ multiplex PCR assay. TCRdb mirrors the immuneACCESS table, restricted to in-frame sequences. Some clones are absent from its copies; in checked studies, under half trace to an unresolved V gene, and the reason for the others is unknown. The sample contains 250,000 to 300,000 clones, approximately 88% of them found a single time. The ten largest clones represent about 1.7% of the sample. Sequencing used PBMCs or T cells enriched from blood (not recorded which). These receptors were obtained from a woman aged 40 to 50 who had recovered from COVID-19.

V gene TRBV5-8 combines with J gene TRBJ1-5, with D tentatively TRBD1 (5 bases). The germline V gene has CDR1 SGHTS and CDR2 YDEGEE. The CDR3 length is 19 residues. V gave up 1 base and J gave up 6 bases, with 26 bases separating them. In DNA form, the CDR3 reads TGTGCCAGCAGCTTGTTTGGGGGGGGTAATGAGCGAAGGGGTCAGCCCCAGCATTTT. This sequence encodes CASSLFGGGNERRGQPQHF.

The rearrangement links TRBV28 to TRBJ1-3; unclear D gene. V shed 3 bases and J shed 0 bases, with 9 bases lying between them. CDR1 and CDR2 from the germline V gene are MDHEN and SYDVKM. The CDR3 is 15 residues long. The chain's CDR3 is CASSFLQLSGNTIYF. CDR3 bases: TGTGCCAGCAGTTTTCTACAGCTCTCTGGAAACACCATATATTTT.

The chain uses TRBV18 and TRBJ2-3; 13 bases map to TRBD2. This CDR3 contains 16 residues. Per the germline V gene, CDR1 is KGHSH and CDR2 is LQKENI. With 3 bases clipped from V and 7 bases from J, the junction kept 7 bases outside the gene matches. The CDR3 DNA is TGTGCCAGCTCACCTACCGGGACTAGCGGGGAAAATACGCAGTATTTT. Encoded protein: CASSPTGTSGENTQYF. Looking up the rest from reference TRBV18 and TRBJ2-3 gives the full variable domain: NAGVMQNPRHLVRRRGQEARLRCSPMKGHSHVYWYRQLPEEGLKFMVYLQKENIIDESGMPKERFSAEFPKEGPSILRIQQVVRGDSAAYFCASSPTGTSGENTQYFGPGTRLTVL.

The chain uses TRBV10-3 and TRBJ2-7; 7 positions agree with TRBD2. Per germline, CDR1 ENHRY and CDR2 SYGVKD. There are 14 residues in the CDR3. V was pared by 6 bases and J by 2 bases, with 7 bases of the junction left unmatched. DNA of the CDR3: TGTGCCATCAGGAGGCGGGAGAGGCCCTACGAGCAGTACTTC. This sequence encodes CAIRRRERPYEQYF.

This chain links TRBV5-8 with TRBJ1-5, with D hard to call. Germline V gene sequence: CDR1 SGHTS, CDR2 YDEGEE. The CDR3 runs to 15 residues. V was shortened by 2 bases and J by 1 base, with 10 bases between the two germline ends. This CDR3 is CASSLGGSSNQPQHF. Written as DNA, the CDR3 is TGTGCCAGCAGCTTAGGAGGGTCAAGCAATCAGCCCCAGCATTTT.

CDR3 nucleotide sequence: TGTGCCAGCAGAATACAGGGGACAGATACGCAGTATTTT. Translating it yields CASRIQGTDTQYF. The chain has TRBV3-1 (or the pseudogene TRBV3-2) and TRBJ2-3, with 7 positions matching TRBD1. Trimming at V came to 6 bases and at J to 3 bases, leaving 3 bases not matched to a gene. Germline V gives CDR1 LGHDT, CDR2 YNNKEL (reference sequence). This CDR3 comprises 13 residues.

This clone was counted between two and nine times. This chain links TRBV15 with TRBJ2-1; 9 nucleotides line up with TRBD1. V shed 6 bases, J shed 4 bases, and the junction held 4 bases outside the gene matches. Germline values: CDR1 LNHNV, CDR2 YYDKDF (reference sequence). The CDR3 is made up of 14 amino acids. The CDR3 DNA sequence: TGTGCCACCAGTCCACAGGGGGCTTACAATGAGCAGTTCTTC. Residues: CATSPQGAYNEQFF.

The sample holds one count of this clone. J is TRBJ1-1 and V is TRBV6-5; possible D gene TRBD1, 6 bases. Germline CDR1 and CDR2: MNHEY and SVGAGI. The CDR3 covers 13 residues. The V and J ends lost 7 bases and 7 bases respectively, with 16 bases between them. CDR3 DNA sequence: TGTGCCAGCACCCCGAGGGGGGGGCGTGAAGCTTTCTTT. Its protein is CASTPRGGREAFF.

The V gene is TRBV18, the J gene TRBJ1-2, with D possibly matching TRBD1 (6 bases). Trimming cost V 8 bases and J 3 bases, with 13 bases left between them. There are 13 residues in the CDR3. Germline V gives CDR1 KGHSH, CDR2 LQKENI. The CDR3, as DNA: TGTGCCAGCACTTATAAGGGGGACTATGGCTACACCTTC. Protein product: CASTYKGDYGYTF.

The chain uses TRBV19 and TRBJ2-7; 9 nucleotides agree with TRBD1. Germline assignment: CDR1 LNHDA and CDR2 SQIVND (reference sequence). V shed 5 bases and J 3 bases; nucleotides not matched to a gene: 5. The CDR3 has 14 residues. CDR3: CASSHGTGFYEQYF. The CDR3 bases are TGTGCCAGTAGTCACGGGACAGGGTTCTACGAGCAGTACTTC.

This sequence joins TRBV6-5 and TRBJ2-6; a weak D match, TRBD1 (6 bases). This CDR3 is built from 15 residues. CDR1 MNHEY and CDR2 SVGAGI come from the germline V gene. The V end lost 6 bases, the J end lost 0 bases, and 9 bases lay between the germline ends. The CDR3 DNA sequence: TGTGCCAGCAGCCGGGACAACTCTGGGGCCAACGTCCTGACTTTC. Protein: CASSRDNSGANVLTF.

The J gene is TRBJ1-3, the V gene TRBV7-2; D unresolved. The CDR3 consists of 20 residues. The V end was cut by 0 bases, the J end by 0 bases, with 21 bases between. Germline V gene sequence: CDR1 SGHTA, CDR2 FQGNSA. The CDR3, as DNA: TGTGCCAGCAGCTTAGCTAGTTGGCCGAAAATGGGCGACTCTGGAAACACCATATATTTT. This gives the protein CASSLASWPKMGDSGNTIYF.

J is TRBJ2-1 and V is TRBV27; 9 bases fit TRBD2. CDR1 and CDR2 (germline): MNHEY, SMNVEV (reference sequence). Unmatched junction bases numbered 4, after V lost 8 bases and J lost 2 bases. This CDR3 is built from 14 residues. CDR3 DNA: TGTGCCAGCCGGGGCGGGGGGGCCTACAATGAGCAGTTCTTC. Its protein product is CASRGGGAYNEQFF.

This sequence joins TRBV5-6 and TRBJ1-2; 8 bases match TRBD1. Germline V gene sequence: CDR1 SGHDT, CDR2 YYEEEE. The length of the CDR3 is 17 residues. V was clipped by 1 base and J by 5 bases; unmatched bases: 13. The CDR3, as DNA: TGTGCCAGCAGCTTGCTGACAGGGGCTAAACCCCTTTATGGCTACACCTTC. It translates to CASSLLTGAKPLYGYTF.

The gene calls are TRBV9 and TRBJ2-2; 7 bases align to TRBD2. The CDR3 spans 16 residues. Germline loops: CDR1 SGDLS, CDR2 YYNGEE. The ends lost 7 bases at V and 2 bases at J; junction bases unmatched: 11. The CDR3 protein is CASGQRRGSNTGELFF. CDR3 DNA sequence: TGTGCCAGCGGCCAAAGGCGGGGGTCAAACACCGGGGAGCTGTTTTTT.

V usage is TRBV18 and J usage is TRBJ1-1, with TRBD1 matching 8 bases. Germline trimming cut 4 bases from V and 1 base from J; bases unmatched to any gene: 8. Germline CDR1 KGHSH, CDR2 LQKENI. This CDR3 region has 16 residues. The CDR3 is CASSQKQGAGNTEAFF. DNA for the CDR3: TGTGCCAGCTCACAAAAGCAGGGGGCCGGGAACACTGAAGCTTTCTTT.

The chain has TRBV3-1 (or the pseudogene TRBV3-2) and TRBJ1-1; D not certain. This CDR3 spans 15 amino acids. V lost 4 bases to trimming and J lost 2 bases, with 14 bases between them. CDR1 is LGHDT and CDR2 is YNNKEL in the germline V gene (reference sequence). The CDR3 reads CASSPPRVLNTEAFF. For the CDR3, the DNA is TGTGCCAGCAGCCCCCCCCGGGTGTTAAACACTGAAGCTTTCTTT.

V gene TRBV2 combines with J gene TRBJ1-2; TRBD1 is a possible D gene (5 bases). V was cut by 0 bases and J by 8 bases, with 16 bases left in between. CDR3 size: 15 residues. CDR1 SNHLY and CDR2 FYNNEI come from the germline V gene. The CDR3 region is CASSEAQRRGGGYTF. The DNA of the CDR3 is TGTGCCAGCAGTGAAGCCCAGCGTAGGGGTGGGGGCTACACCTTC.

This clone has more than one count but fewer than ten. The chain has TRBV2 and TRBJ2-1, with a possible D match to TRBD1 (5 bases). Trimming shortened V by 4 bases and J by 4 bases, and 8 bases separated the two germline ends. CDR3 length equals 13 residues. Germline V gives CDR1 SNHLY, CDR2 FYNNEI. The CDR3 spells CASSVQGYNEQFF. The DNA for the CDR3 is TGTGCCAGCAGTGTTCAGGGATACAATGAGCAGTTCTTC.

The chain couples TRBV7-8 to TRBJ1-2, with 10 bases matching TRBD1. With V trimmed by 4 bases and J by 4 bases, 9 bases remained unmatched. Germline V gene sequence: CDR1 SGHVS, CDR2 FQNEAQ. CDR3 length equals 16 residues. The CDR3 sequence is CASSSQDRGSTYGYTF. The DNA for the CDR3 is TGTGCCAGCAGCTCGCAGGACAGGGGGAGTACCTATGGCTACACCTTC.

The chain joins TRBV5-6 to TRBJ1-2; TRBD1 agrees at 10 bases. This CDR3 is 14 amino acids long. The junction had 4 bases not matched to a gene; V was cut back by 4 bases and J by 4 bases. From germline, CDR1 is SGHDT and CDR2 YYEEEE. The CDR3 DNA reads TGTGCCAGCAGCGGACAGGGGGAGGTCTATGGCTACACCTTC. Encoded protein: CASSGQGEVYGYTF.

The genes are TRBV18 and TRBJ2-1; 13 bases align to TRBD2. CDR1 is KGHSH and CDR2 is LQKENI in the germline V gene. V shed 3 bases and J 6 bases; nucleotides not matched to a gene: 5. CDR3 size: 16 residues. CDR3 nucleotide sequence: TGTGCCAGCTCACCGCCGGGACTAGCGGGGAGCAATGAGCAGTTCTTC. Its protein product is CASSPPGLAGSNEQFF.

The sample holds one count of this clone. This sequence joins TRBV30 and TRBJ2-5; 8 bases agree with TRBD2. In germline, CDR1 is GTSNPN, CDR2 SVGIG (reference sequence). The V and J ends lost 5 bases and 4 bases, in that order; junction bases with no gene match: 9. There are 14 residues in the CDR3. The CDR3 loop reads CAWSGGGLGETQYF. The CDR3 DNA follows: TGTGCCTGGTCGGGCGGGGGGCTGGGAGAGACCCAGTACTTC.

The genes are TRBV11-3 and TRBJ2-1; D remains ambiguous. Trimming took off 1 base at V and 5 bases at J, with 12 bases between the two ends. Germline-derived CDR1 and CDR2 are SGHNT and YENEEA. The CDR3 extends over 15 amino acids. CDR3 residues: CASSLGLVTHNEQFF. The CDR3 DNA sequence: TGTGCCAGCAGCTTAGGGTTGGTAACACACAATGAGCAGTTCTTC.

The CDR3 loop reads CASSTAYGYEQYF. The DNA of the CDR3 is TGTGCCAGCAGCACAGCCTACGGCTACGAGCAGTACTTC. The rearrangement uses TRBV7-2 and TRBJ2-7; D unclear. The CDR3 is made up of 13 amino acids. Between the trimmed V and J ends, which lost 5 bases and 3 bases, there was a span of 11 bases. Germline-derived CDR1 and CDR2 are SGHTA and FQGNSA.

This chain links TRBV4-1 with TRBJ1-1; TRBD1 aligns across 9 bases. The CDR3 contains 16 residues. After removal of 3 bases from V and 3 bases from J, the junction contained 8 bases not matched to a gene. Germline CDR1 and CDR2: MGHRA and YSYEKL. The chain's CDR3 is CASSHPPGTGYTEAFF. The CDR3 coding sequence is TGCGCCAGCAGCCACCCCCCCGGGACAGGGTACACTGAAGCTTTCTTT.